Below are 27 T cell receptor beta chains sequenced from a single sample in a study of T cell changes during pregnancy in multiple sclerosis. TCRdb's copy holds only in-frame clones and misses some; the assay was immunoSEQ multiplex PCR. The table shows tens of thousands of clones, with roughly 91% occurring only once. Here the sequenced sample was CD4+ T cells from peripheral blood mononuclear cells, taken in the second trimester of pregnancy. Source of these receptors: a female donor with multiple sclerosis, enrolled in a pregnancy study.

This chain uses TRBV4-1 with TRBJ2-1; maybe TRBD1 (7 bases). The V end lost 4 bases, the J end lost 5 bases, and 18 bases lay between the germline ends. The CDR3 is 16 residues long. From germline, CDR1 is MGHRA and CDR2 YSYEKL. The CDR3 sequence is CASSPQSQGGHNEQFF. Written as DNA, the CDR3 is TGCGCCAGCAGCCCACAGTCCCAGGGGGGACACAATGAGCAGTTCTTC.

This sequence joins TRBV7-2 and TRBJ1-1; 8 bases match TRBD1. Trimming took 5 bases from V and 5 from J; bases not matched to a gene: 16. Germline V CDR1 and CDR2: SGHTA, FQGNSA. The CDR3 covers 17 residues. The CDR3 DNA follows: TGTGCCAGCAGCCCGCCCCCCCATCAGACAGGGGAAACTGAAGCTTTCTTT. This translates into CASSPPPHQTGETEAFF.

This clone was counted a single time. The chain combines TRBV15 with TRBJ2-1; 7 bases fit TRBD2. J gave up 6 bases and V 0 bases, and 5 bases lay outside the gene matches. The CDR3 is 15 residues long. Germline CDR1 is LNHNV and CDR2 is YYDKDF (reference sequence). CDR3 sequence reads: CATSRDAGLVNEQFF. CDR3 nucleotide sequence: TGTGCCACCAGCAGAGATGCTGGACTAGTCAATGAGCAGTTCTTC. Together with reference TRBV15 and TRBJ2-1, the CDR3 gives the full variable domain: DAMVIQNPRYQVTQFGKPVTLSCSQTLNHNVMYWYQQKSSQAPKLLFHYYDKDFNNEADTPDNFQSRRPNTSFCFLDIRSPGLGDTAMYLCATSRDAGLVNEQFFGPGTRLTVL.

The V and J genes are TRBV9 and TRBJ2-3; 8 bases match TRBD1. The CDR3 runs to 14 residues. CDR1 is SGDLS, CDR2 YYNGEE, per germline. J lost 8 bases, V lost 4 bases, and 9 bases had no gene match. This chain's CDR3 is CASSTDRGWGTQYF. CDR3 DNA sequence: TGTGCCAGCAGCACAGACAGGGGATGGGGTACGCAGTATTTT. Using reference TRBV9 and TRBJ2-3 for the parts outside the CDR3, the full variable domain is DSGVTQTPKHLITATGQRVTLRCSPRSGDLSVYWYQQSLDQGLQFLIQYYNGEERAKGNILERFSAQQFPDLHSELNLSSLELGDSALYFCASSTDRGWGTQYFGPGTRLTVL.

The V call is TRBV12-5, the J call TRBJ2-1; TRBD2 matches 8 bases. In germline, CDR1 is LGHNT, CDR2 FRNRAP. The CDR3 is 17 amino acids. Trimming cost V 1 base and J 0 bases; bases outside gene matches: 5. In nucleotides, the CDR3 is TGTGCTAGTGGTTTGGCCCCGACTAGCGTCTCCTACAATGAGCAGTTCTTC. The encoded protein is CASGLAPTSVSYNEQFF. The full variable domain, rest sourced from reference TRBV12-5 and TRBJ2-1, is DARVTQTPRHKVTEMGQEVTMRCQPILGHNTVFWYRQTMMQGLELLAYFRNRAPLDDSGMPKDRFSAEMPDATLATLKIQPSEPRDSAVYFCASGLAPTSVSYNEQFFGPGTRLTVL.

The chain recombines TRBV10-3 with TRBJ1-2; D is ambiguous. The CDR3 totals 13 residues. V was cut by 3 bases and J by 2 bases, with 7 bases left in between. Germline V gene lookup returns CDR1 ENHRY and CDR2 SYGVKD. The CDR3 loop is CAISEGGNYGYTF. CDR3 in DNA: TGTGCCATCAGTGAAGGAGGGAACTATGGCTACACCTTC.

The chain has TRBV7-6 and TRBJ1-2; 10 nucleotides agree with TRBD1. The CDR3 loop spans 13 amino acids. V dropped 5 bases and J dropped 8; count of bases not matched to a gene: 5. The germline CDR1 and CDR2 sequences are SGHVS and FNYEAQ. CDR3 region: CASSNPTGGGYTF. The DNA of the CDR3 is TGTGCCAGCAGCAACCCGACAGGGGGCGGCTACACCTTC.

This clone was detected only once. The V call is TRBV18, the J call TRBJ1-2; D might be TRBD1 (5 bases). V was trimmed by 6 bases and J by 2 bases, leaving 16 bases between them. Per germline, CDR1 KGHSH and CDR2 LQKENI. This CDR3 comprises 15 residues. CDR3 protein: CASSPSTWGNYGYTF. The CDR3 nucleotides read TGTGCCAGCTCGCCCTCTACATGGGGCAACTATGGCTACACCTTC.

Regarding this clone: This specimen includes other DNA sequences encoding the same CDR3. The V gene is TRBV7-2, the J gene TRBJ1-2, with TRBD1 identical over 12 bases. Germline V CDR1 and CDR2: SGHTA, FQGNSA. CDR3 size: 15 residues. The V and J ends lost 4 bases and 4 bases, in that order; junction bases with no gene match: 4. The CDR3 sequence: CASSSGQGAPYGYTF. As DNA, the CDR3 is TGTGCCAGCAGCTCGGGACAGGGGGCCCCCTATGGCTACACCTTC.

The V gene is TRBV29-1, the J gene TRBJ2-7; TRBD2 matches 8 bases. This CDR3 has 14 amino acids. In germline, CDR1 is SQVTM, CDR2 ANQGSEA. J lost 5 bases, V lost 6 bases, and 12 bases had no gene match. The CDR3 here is CSVSVSGGGNEQYF. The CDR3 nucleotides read TGCAGCGTCTCGGTCTCGGGAGGGGGAAACGAGCAGTACTTC.

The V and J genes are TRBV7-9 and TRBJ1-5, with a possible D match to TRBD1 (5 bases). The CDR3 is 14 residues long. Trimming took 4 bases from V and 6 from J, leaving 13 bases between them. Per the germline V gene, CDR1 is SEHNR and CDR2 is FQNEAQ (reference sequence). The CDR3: CASSSGQGGQPQHF. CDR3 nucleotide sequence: TGTGCCAGCAGCTCCGGCCAGGGCGGTCAGCCCCAGCATTTT. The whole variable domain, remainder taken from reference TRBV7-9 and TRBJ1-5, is DTGVSQNPRHKITKRGQNVTFRCDPISEHNRLYWYRQTLGQGPEFLTYFQNEAQLEKSRLLSDRFSAERPKGSFSTLEIQRTEQGDSAMYLCASSSGQGGQPQHFGDGTRLSIL.

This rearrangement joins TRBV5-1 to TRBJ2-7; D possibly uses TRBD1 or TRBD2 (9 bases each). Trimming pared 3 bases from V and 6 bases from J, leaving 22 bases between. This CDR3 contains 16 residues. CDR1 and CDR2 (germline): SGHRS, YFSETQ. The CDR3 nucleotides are TGCGCCAGCAGCTCATACAGGGGGCCGACTAGCGGCGAGCAGTACTTC. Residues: CASSSYRGPTSGEQYF.

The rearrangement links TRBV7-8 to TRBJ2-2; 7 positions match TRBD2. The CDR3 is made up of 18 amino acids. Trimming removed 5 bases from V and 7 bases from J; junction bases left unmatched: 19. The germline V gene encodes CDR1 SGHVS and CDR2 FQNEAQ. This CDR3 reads CASSAGLVTIPGGGELFF. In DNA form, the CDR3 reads TGTGCCAGCAGCGCCGGACTAGTAACTATCCCAGGAGGCGGGGAGCTGTTTTTT.

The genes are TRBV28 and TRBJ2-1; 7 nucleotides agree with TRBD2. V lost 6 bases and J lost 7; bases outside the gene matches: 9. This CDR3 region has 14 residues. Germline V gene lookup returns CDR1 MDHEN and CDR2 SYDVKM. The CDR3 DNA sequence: TGTGCCAGCAGGGAGGGAGGGTCCGGAAATGAGCAGTTCTTC. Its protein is CASREGGSGNEQFF.

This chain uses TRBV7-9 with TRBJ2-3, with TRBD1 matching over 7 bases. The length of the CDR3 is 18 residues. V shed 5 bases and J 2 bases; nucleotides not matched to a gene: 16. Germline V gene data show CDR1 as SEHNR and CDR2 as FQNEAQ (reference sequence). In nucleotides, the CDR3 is TGTGCCAGCAGCCCCCAAACCTGGACAGGCCCCCACACAGATACGCAGTATTTT. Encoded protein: CASSPQTWTGPHTDTQYF.

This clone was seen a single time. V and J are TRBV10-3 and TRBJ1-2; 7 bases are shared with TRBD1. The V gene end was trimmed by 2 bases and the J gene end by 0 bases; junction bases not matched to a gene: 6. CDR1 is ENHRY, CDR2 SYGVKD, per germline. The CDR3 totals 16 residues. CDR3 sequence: CAISEEGQKSNYGYTF. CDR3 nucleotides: TGTGCCATCAGTGAGGAGGGACAGAAATCTAACTATGGCTACACCTTC.

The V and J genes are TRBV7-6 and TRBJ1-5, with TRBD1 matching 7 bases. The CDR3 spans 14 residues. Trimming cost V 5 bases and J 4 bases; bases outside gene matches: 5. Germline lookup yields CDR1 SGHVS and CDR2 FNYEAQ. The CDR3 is CASSPTGLNQPQHF. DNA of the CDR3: TGTGCCAGCAGCCCGACAGGGCTTAATCAGCCCCAGCATTTT.

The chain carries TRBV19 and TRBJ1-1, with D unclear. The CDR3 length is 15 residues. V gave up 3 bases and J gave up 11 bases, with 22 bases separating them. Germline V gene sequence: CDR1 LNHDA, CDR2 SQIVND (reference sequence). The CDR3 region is CASSMEVFGSPRAFF. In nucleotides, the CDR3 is TGTGCCAGTAGTATGGAAGTGTTCGGCTCCCCGAGGGCTTTCTTT.

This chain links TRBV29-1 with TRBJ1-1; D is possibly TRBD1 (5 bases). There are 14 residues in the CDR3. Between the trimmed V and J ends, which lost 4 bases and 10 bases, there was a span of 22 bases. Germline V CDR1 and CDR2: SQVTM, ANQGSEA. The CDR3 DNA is TGCAGCGTTGGACGGGACTCGGGCCGGGGTGGAGCTTTCTTT. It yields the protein CSVGRDSGRGGAFF.

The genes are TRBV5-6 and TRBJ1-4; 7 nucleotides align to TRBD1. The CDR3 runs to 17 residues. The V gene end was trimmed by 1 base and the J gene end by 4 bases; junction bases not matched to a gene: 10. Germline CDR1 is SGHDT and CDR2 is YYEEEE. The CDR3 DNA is TGTGCCAGCAGCTTGCGTATGACAGGGACCCTTAATGAAAAACTGTTTTTT. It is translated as CASSLRMTGTLNEKLFF.

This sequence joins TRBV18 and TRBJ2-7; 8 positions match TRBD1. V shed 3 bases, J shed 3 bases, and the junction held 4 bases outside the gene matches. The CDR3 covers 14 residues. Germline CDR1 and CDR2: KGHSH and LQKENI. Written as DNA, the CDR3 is TGTGCCAGCTCACCGACAGGGGACCACTACGAGCAGTACTTC. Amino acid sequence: CASSPTGDHYEQYF. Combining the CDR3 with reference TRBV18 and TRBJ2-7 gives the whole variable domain NAGVMQNPRHLVRRRGQEARLRCSPMKGHSHVYWYRQLPEEGLKFMVYLQKENIIDESGMPKERFSAEFPKEGPSILRIQQVVRGDSAAYFCASSPTGDHYEQYFGPGTRLTVT.

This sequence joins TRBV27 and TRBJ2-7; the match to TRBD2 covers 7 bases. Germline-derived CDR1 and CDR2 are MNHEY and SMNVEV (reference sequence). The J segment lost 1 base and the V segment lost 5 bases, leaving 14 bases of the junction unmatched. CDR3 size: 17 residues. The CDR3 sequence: CASSPHPRSGTSYEQYF. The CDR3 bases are TGTGCCAGCAGTCCACACCCGAGGAGCGGGACGTCCTACGAGCAGTACTTC.

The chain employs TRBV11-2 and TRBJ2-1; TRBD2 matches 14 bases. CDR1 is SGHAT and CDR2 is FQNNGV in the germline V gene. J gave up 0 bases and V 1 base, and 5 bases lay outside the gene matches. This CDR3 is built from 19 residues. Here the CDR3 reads CASSLAGLAGVPSYNEQFF. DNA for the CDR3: TGTGCCAGCAGCTTAGCGGGACTAGCGGGAGTTCCCTCCTACAATGAGCAGTTCTTC.

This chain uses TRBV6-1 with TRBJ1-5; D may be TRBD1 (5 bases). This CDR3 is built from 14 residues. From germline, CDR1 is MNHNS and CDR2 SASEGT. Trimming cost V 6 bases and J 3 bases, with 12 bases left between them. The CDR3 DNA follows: TGTGCCAGCAGGGAAAGACAGCTCAATCAGCCCCAGCATTTT. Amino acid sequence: CASRERQLNQPQHF.

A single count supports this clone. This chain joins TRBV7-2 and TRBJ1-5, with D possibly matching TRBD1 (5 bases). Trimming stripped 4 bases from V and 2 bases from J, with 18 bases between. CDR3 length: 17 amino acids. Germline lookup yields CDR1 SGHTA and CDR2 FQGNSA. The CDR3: CASSSHSGTKGNQPQHF. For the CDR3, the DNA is TGTGCCAGCAGCTCTCACTCAGGGACTAAAGGCAATCAGCCCCAGCATTTT.

The CDR3 DNA is TGTGCCAGCTCCCGCAGAGGACAGTTGACAGACACTGAAGCTTTCTTT. Translating gives CASSRRGQLTDTEAFF. The chain carries TRBV18 and TRBJ1-1, with a tentative D call TRBD1 (6 bases). The germline CDR1 and CDR2 sequences are KGHSH and LQKENI. The CDR3 consists of 16 residues. V gave up 6 bases and J gave up 3 bases, with 20 bases separating them.

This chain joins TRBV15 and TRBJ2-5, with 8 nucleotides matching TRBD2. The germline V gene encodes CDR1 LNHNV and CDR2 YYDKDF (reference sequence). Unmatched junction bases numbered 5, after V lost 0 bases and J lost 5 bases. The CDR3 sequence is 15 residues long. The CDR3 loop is CATSRDRTGGETQYF. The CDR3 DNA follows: TGTGCCACCAGCAGAGATCGAACGGGAGGGGAGACCCAGTACTTC. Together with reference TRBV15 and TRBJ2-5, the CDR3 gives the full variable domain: DAMVIQNPRYQVTQFGKPVTLSCSQTLNHNVMYWYQQKSSQAPKLLFHYYDKDFNNEADTPDNFQSRRPNTSFCFLDIRSPGLGDTAMYLCATSRDRTGGETQYFGPGTRLLVL.